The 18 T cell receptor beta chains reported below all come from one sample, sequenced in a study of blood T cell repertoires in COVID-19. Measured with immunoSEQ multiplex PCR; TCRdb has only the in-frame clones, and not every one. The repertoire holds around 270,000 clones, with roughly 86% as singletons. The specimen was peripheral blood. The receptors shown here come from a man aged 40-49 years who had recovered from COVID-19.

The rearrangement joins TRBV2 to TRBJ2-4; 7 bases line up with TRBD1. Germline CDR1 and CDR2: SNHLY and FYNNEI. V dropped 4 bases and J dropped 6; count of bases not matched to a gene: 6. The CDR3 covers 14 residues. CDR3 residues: CASSGTGWGNIQYF. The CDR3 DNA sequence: TGTGCCAGCAGTGGGACAGGCTGGGGAAACATTCAGTACTTC.

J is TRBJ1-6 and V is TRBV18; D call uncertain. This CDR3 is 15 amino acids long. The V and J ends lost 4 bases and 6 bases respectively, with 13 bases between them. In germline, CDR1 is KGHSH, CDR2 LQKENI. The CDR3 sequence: CASSRPPRFNSPLHF. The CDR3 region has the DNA TGTGCCAGCTCACGCCCCCCACGGTTTAATTCACCCCTCCACTTT.

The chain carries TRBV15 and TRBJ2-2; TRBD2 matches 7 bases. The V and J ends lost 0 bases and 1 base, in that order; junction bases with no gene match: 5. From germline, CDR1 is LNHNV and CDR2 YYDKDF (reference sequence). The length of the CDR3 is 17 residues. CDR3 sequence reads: CATSREPLAVNTGELFF. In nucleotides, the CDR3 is TGTGCCACCAGCAGAGAACCCCTAGCGGTGAACACCGGGGAGCTGTTTTTT. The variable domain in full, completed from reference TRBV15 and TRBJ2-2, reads DAMVIQNPRYQVTQFGKPVTLSCSQTLNHNVMYWYQQKSSQAPKLLFHYYDKDFNNEADTPDNFQSRRPNTSFCFLDIRSPGLGDTAMYLCATSREPLAVNTGELFFGEGSRLTVL.

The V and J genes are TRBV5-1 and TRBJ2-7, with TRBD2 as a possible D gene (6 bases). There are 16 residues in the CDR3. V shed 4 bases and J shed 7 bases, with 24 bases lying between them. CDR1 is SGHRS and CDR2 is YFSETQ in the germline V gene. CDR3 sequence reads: CASSPVSRTRGKEQYF. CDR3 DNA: TGCGCCAGCAGCCCCGTCAGCCGGACCCGGGGGAAGGAGCAGTACTTC.

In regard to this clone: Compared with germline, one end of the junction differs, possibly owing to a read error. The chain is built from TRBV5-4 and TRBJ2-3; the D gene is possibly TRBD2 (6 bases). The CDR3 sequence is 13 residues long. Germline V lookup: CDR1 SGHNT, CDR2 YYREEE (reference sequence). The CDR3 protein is CASSPGVEGRINF. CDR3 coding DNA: TGTGCCAGCAGCCCGGGGGTGGAGGGCCGCATAAATTTT.

This chain's CDR3 is CAWSPPGTGVYEQYF. The CDR3 DNA follows: TGTGCCTGGAGCCCACCCGGGACAGGGGTCTACGAGCAGTACTTC. V and J are TRBV30 and TRBJ2-7; 10 nucleotides match TRBD1. The CDR3 is made up of 15 amino acids. From germline, CDR1 is GTSNPN and CDR2 SVGIG (reference sequence). V lost 3 bases, J lost 3 bases, and 8 bases stayed unmatched.

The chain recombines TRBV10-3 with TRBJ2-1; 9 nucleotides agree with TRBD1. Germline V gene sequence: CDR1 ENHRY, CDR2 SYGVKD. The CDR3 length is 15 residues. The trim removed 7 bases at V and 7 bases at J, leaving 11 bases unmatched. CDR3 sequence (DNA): TGTGCCATCAACACCCCGGGACAGGGCAGGAATGAGCAGTTCTTC. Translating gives CAINTPGQGRNEQFF.

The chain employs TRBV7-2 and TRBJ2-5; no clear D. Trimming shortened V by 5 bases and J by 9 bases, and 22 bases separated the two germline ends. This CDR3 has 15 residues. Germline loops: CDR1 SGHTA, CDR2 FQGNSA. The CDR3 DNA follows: TGTGCCAGCAGCCCTGGCAGCACCCCCCGAGGAGCCCAGTACTTC. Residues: CASSPGSTPRGAQYF.

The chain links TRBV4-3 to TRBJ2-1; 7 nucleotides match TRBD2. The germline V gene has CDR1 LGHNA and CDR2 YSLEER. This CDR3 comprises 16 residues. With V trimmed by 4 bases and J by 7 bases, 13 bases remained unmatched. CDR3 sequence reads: CASSPHGRGDQNEQFF. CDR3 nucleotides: TGCGCCAGCAGCCCGCACGGTCGGGGGGACCAGAATGAGCAGTTCTTC.

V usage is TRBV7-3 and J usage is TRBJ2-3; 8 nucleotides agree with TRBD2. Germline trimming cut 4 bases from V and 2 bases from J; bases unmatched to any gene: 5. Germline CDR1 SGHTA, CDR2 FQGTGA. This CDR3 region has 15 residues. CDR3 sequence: CASSSRGGFTDTQYF. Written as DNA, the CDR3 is TGTGCCAGCAGCTCCCGGGGGGGGTTCACAGATACGCAGTATTTT. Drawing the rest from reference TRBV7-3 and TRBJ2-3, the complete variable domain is GAGVSQTPSNKVTEKGKYVELRCDPISGHTALYWYRQSLGQGPEFLIYFQGTGAADDSGLPNDRFFAVRPEGSVSTLKIQRTERGDSAVYLCASSSRGGFTDTQYFGPGTRLTVL.

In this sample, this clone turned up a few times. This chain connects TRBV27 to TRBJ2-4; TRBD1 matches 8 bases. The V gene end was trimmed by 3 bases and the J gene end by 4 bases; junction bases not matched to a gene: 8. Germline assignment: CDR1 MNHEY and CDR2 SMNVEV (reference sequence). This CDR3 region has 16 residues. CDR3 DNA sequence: TGTGCCAGCAGTTTTAACGCAGGGGGCTATAAAAACATTCAGTACTTC. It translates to CASSFNAGGYKNIQYF.

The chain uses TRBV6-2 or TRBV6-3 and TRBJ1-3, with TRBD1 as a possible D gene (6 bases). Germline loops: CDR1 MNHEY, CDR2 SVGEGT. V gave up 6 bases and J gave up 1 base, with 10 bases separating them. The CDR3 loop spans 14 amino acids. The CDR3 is CASSHRVSGNTIYF. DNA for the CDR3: TGTGCCAGCAGCCACAGGGTTTCTGGAAACACCATATATTTT.

The CDR3 region is CASSGGRSGELFF. Written as DNA, the CDR3 is TGTGCCAGCAGTGGGGGGAGGAGCGGGGAGCTGTTTTTT. The genes are TRBV2 and TRBJ2-2; the D gene is possibly TRBD2 (6 bases). The CDR3 length is 13 residues. Per the germline V gene, CDR1 is SNHLY and CDR2 is FYNNEI. V dropped 4 bases and J dropped 7 bases, with 10 bases sitting between them.

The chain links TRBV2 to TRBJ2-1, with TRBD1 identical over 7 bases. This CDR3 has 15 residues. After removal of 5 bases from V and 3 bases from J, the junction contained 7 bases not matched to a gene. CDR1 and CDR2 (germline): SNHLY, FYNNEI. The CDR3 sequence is CASSPRDRRYNEQFF. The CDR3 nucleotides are TGTGCCAGCAGTCCACGGGACAGACGCTACAATGAGCAGTTCTTC.

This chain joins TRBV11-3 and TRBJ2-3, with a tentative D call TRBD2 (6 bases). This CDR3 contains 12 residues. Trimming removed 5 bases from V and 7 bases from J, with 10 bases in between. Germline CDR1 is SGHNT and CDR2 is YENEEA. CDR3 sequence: CASSRGSNTQYF. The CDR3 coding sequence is TGTGCCAGCAGCCGGGGGAGTAATACGCAGTATTTT.

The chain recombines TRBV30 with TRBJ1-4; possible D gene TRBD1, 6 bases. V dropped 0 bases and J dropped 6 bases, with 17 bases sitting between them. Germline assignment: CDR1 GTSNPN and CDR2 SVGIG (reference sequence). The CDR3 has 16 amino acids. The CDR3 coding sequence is TGTGCCTGGAGTGTCCTTCGGCAGGGGAAAGATGAAAAACTGTTTTTT. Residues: CAWSVLRQGKDEKLFF.

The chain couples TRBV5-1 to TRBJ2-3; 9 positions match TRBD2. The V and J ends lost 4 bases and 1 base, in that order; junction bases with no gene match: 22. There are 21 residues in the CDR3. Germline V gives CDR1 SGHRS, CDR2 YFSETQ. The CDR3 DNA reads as TGCGCCAGCAGCCCCGTAGCGGTAGCGGGGGATGAAAGGACCCGCACAGATACGCAGTATTTT. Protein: CASSPVAVAGDERTRTDTQYF. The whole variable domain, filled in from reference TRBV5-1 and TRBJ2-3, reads KAGVTQTPRYLIKTRGQQVTLSCSPISGHRSVSWYQQTPGQGLQFLFEYFSETQRNKGNFPGRFSGRQFSNSRSEMNVSTLELGDSALYLCASSPVAVAGDERTRTDTQYFGPGTRLTVL.

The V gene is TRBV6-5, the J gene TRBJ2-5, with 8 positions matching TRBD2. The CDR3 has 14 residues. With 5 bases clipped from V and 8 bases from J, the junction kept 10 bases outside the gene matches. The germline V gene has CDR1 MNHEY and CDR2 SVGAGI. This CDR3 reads CASSQLAAVGTQYF. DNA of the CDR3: TGTGCCAGCAGTCAACTAGCGGCAGTGGGTACCCAGTACTTC.